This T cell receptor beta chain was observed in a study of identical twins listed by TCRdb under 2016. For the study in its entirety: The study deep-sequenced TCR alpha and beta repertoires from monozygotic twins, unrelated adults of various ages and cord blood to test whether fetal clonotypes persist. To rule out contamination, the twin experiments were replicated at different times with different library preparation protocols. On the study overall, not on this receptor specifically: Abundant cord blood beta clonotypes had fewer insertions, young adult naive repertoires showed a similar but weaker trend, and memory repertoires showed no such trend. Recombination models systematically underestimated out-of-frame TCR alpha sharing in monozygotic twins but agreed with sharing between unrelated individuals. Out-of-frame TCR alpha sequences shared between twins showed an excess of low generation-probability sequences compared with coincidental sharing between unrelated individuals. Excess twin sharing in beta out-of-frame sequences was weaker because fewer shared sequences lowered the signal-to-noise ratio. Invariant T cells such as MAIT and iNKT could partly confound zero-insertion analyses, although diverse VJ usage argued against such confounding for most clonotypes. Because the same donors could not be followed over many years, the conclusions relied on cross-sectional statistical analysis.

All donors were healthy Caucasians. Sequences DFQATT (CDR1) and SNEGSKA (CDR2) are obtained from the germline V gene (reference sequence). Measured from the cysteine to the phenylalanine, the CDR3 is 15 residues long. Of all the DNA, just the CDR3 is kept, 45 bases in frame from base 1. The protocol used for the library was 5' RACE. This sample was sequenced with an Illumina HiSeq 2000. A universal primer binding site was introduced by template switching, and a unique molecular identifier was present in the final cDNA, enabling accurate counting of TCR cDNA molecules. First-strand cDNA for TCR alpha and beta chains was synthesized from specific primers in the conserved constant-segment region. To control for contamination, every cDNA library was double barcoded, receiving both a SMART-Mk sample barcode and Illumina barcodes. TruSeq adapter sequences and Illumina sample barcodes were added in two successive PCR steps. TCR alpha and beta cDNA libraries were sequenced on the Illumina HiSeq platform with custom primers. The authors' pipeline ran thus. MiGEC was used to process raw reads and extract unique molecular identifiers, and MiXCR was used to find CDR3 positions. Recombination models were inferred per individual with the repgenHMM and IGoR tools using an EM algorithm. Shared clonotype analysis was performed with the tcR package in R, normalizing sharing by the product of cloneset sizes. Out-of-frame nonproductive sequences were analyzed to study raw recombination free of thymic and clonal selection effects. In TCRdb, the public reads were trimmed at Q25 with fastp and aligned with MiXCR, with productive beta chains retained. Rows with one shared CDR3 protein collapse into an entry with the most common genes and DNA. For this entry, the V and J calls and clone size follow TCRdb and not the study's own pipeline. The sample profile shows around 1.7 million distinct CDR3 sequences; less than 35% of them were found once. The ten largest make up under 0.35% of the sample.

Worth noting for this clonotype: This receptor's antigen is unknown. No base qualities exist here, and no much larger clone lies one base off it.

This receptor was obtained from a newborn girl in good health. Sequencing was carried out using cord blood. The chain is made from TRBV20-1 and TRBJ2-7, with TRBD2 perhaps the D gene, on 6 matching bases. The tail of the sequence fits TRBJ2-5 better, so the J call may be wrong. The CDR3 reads CSASPGTLLGETQYF. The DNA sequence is TGCAGTGCTAGCCCCGGGACTCTCCTGGGTGAGACCCAGTACTTC.